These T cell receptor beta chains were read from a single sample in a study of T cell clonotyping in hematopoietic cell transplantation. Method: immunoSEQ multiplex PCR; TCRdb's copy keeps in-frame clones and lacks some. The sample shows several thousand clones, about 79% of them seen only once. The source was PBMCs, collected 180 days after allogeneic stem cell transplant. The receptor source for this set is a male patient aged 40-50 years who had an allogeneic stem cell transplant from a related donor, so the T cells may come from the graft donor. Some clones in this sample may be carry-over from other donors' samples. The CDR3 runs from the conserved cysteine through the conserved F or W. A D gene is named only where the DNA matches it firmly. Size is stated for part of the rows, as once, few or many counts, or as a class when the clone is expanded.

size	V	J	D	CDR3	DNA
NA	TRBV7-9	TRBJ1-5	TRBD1	CASSLAGQVEQPQHF	TGTGCCAGCAGCTTGGCCGGACAGGTCGAGCAGCCCCAGCATTTT
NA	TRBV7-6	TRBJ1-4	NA	CASSLPPRVGVNEKLFF	TGTGCCAGCAGCTTACCCCCAAGGGTAGGAGTGAATGAAAAACTGTTTTTT
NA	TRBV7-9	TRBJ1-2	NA	CASSLSGRGGYTF	TGTGCCAGCAGCCTATCAGGGCGGGGCGGCTACACCTTC
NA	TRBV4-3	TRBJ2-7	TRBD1	CASSQDIRDRPLAWEQYF	TGCGCCAGCAGCCAAGATATCCGGGACAGACCCCTGGCCTGGGAGCAGTACTTC
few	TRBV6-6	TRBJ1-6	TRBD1	CASSSVRTGGGSPLHF	TGTGCCAGCAGTTCCGTAAGGACAGGCGGAGGTTCACCCCTCCACTTT
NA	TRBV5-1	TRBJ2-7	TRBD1	CASSSDRVNYEQYF	TGCGCCAGCAGCTCGGACAGGGTAAACTACGAGCAGTACTTC
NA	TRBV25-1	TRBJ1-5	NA	CASSEGDQPQHF	TGTGCCAGCAGTGAAGGAGATCAGCCCCAGCATTTT
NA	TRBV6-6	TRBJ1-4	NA	CASSYTGRGLEGLFF	TGTGCCAGCAGTTACACGGGGCGGGGACTGGAGGGCCTGTTTTTT
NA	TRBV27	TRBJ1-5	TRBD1	CASSDSGTGLQPQHF	TGTGCCAGCAGTGACTCCGGGACAGGGCTTCAGCCCCAGCATTTT
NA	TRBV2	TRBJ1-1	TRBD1	CASSWTGRAFF	TGTGCCAGCAGTTGGACAGGGCGAGCTTTCTTT
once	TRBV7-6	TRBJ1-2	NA	CASSFPVWGVLLGYTF	TGTGCCAGCAGCTTCCCGGTTTGGGGCGTACTACTGGGCTACACCTTC
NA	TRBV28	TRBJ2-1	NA	CASSLDGIESYNEQFF	TGTGCCAGCAGTTTGGATGGGATTGAATCCTACAATGAGCAGTTCTTC
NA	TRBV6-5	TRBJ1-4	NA	CASSLGLPTNEKLFF	TGTGCCAGCAGCCTCGGCCTACCAACTAATGAAAAACTGTTTTTT
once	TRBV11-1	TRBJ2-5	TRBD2	CASSLTSILQETQYF	TGTGCCAGCAGCTTGACTAGCATCTTACAAGAGACCCAGTACTTC
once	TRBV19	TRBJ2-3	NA	CASSTQMGIGQLSTDTQYF	TGTGCCAGTAGTACCCAGATGGGGATCGGACAGCTTAGCACAGATACGCAGTATTTT
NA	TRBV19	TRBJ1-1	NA	CASSIDRRAGVEAFF	TGTGCCAGTAGTATAGATCGGAGGGCAGGTGTTGAAGCTTTCTTT
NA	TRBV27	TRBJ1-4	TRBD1	CASSPGGAFNEKLFF	TGTGCCAGCAGTCCAGGGGGCGCATTTAATGAAAAACTGTTTTTT
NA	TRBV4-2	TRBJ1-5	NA	CASSQEVQGLNQPQHF	TGTGCCAGCAGCCAAGAGGTGCAGGGCTTGAATCAGCCCCAGCATTTT
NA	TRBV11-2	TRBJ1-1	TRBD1	CASSFWAGGIKMNTEAFF	TGTGCCAGCAGCTTTTGGGCAGGGGGGATTAAAATGAACACTGAAGCTTTCTTT
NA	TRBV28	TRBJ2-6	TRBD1	CASSPGTARSGANVLTF	TGTGCCAGCAGTCCAGGGACAGCCCGGAGTGGGGCCAACGTCCTGACTTTC
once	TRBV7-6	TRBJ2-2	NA	CASSFEGDGTGELFF	TGTGCCAGCAGCTTTGAGGGGGACGGCACCGGGGAGCTGTTTTTT
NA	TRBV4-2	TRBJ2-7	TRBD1	CASRYRLGDSYEQYF	TGTGCCAGCAGATACAGGTTAGGGGACAGCTACGAGCAGTACTTC
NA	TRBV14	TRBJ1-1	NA	CASRHLAGEAFF	TGTGCCAGCAGGCACCTGGCGGGTGAAGCTTTCTTT
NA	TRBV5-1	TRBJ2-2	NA	CASSFQGGTGELFF	TGCGCCAGCAGCTTCCAGGGTGGGACCGGGGAGCTGTTTTTT
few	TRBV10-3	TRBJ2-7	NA	CAIRGGPTSYYEQYF	TGTGCCATCAGAGGGGGACCGACCTCCTACTACGAGCAGTACTTC
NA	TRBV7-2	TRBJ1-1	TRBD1	CASSWGQEGEAFF	TGTGCCAGCAGCTGGGGACAGGAGGGTGAAGCTTTCTTT
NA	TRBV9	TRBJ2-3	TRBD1	CASSVDQGAGDTQYF	TGTGCCAGCAGCGTAGATCAGGGGGCGGGAGATACGCAGTATTTT
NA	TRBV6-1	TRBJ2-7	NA	CATDTRRGANEQYF	TGTGCCACCGATACTAGGAGGGGGGCGAACGAGCAGTACTTC
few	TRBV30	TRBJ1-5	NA	CAWSFQGINEPQHF	TGTGCCTGGAGTTTTCAAGGGATTAACGAGCCCCAGCATTTT
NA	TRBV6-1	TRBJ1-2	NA	CASPKESSYGYTF	TGTGCCAGCCCTAAAGAGAGCAGCTATGGCTACACCTTC
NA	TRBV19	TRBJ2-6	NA	CASSISYRSPSGANVLTF	TGTGCCAGTAGTATATCGTACAGAAGTCCCTCTGGGGCCAACGTCCTGACTTTC
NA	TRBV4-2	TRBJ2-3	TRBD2	CASSQDWRGGTDTQYF	TGTGCCAGCAGCCAAGATTGGCGGGGGGGCACAGATACGCAGTATTTT
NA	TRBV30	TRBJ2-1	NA	CAFSRLTRNEQFF	TGTGCCTTCTCTCGTCTGACTAGAAATGAGCAGTTCTTC
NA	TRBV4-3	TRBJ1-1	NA	CASSQGVQGRARAFF	TGCGCCAGCAGCCAAGGTGTACAGGGCCGGGCGAGAGCTTTCTTT
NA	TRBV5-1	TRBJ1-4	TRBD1	CASSRDSGGKLFF	TGCGCCAGCAGCCGGGACAGTGGTGGAAAACTGTTTTTT
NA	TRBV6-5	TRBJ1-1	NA	CASSYIGALNTEAFF	TGTGCCAGCAGTTACATCGGGGCCCTGAACACTGAAGCTTTCTTT
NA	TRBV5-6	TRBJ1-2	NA	CASGRMGYGYTF	TGTGCCTCCGGGAGGATGGGGTATGGCTACACCTTC
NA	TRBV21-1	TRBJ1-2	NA	CASTFRRFSNYGYTF	TGTGCCAGCACCTTTAGACGTTTCTCCAACTATGGCTACACCTTC
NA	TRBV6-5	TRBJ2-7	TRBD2	CASSLLAGEYEQYF	TGTGCCAGCAGTCTACTAGCGGGGGAATACGAGCAGTACTTC
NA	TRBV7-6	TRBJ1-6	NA	CASSLDRPNNSPLHF	TGTGCCAGCAGCTTGGACAGACCAAATAATTCACCCCTCCACTTT
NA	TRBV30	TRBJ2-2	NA	CAWRWPGWGGELFF	TGTGCCTGGAGATGGCCGGGGTGGGGCGGGGAGCTGTTTTTT
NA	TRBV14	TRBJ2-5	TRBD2	CASSHLRTSAWTQYF	TGTGCCAGCAGCCATCTTAGGACTAGCGCTTGGACCCAGTACTTC
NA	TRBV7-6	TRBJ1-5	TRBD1	CASSRDRGHLQPQHF	TGTGCCAGCAGCCGGGACAGGGGGCATCTTCAGCCCCAGCATTTT
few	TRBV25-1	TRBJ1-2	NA	CASSGRNLRSFGYTF	TGTGCCAGCAGTGGACGAAATCTGAGGAGCTTTGGCTACACCTTC
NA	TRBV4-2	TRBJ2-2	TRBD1	CASSQDGGQSTGELFF	TGTGCCAGCAGCCAAGATGGGGGACAGTCTACCGGGGAGCTGTTTTTT
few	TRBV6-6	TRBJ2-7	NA	CASSADRRYEQYF	TGTGCCAGCAGTGCGGACCGCCGCTACGAGCAGTACTTC
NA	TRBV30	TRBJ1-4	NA	CAWRPVSNEKLFF	TGTGCCTGGAGGCCCGTTTCAAATGAAAAACTGTTTTTT
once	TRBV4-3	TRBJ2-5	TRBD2	CASSQGTAGGRETQYF	TGCGCCAGCAGCCAGGGAACAGCGGGGGGGCGAGAGACCCAGTACTTC